Sequencing of this TCR beta chain was carried out in a study of siplizumab effects on memory and regulatory T cells. CDR3 size: 14 residues. V lost 0 bases and J lost 4, with 10 bases in between. Germline V CDR1 and CDR2: MNHNY, SVGAGI (reference sequence). The table came from immunoSEQ multiplex PCR; TCRdb's copy has only in-frame clones and leaves some out. The table includes 75,000 to 100,000 clones, roughly 94% detected once. Sequenced sample: non-Treg CD4+ T cells sorted from blood. The source of this sequence is a human donor in good health. The chain has TRBV6-6 and TRBJ2-7, with D possibly matching TRBD1 (6 bases). The CDR3 DNA reads as TGTGCCAGCAGTTACTCCAGGGGCTCTTACGAGCAGTACTTC. Translation gives CASSYSRGSYEQYF.